The text below deals with one TCR beta chain. This clone has more than one count but fewer than ten. Its cognate antigen has yet to be identified. Base qualities are not provided; no much larger clone lies one nucleotide away. TCRbeta CDR3 regions were amplified from genomic DNA by means of the immunoSEQ Assay, a bias-controlled multiplex PCR. Processing in the source paper ran as follows. Within the assay, amplification of reference gene primers was used to estimate how many nucleated cells each sample contained. To quantify the absolute abundance of each unique TCRbeta CDR3 rearrangement, sequence reads were collapsed and filtered. Productive Simpson clonality was computed per sample as the square root of Simpson's diversity index over productive rearrangements. TCRdb retrieved this table from immuneACCESS and kept in-frame rearrangements only. Not all clones are present; in checked studies, unresolved V genes account for under half, and no reason is known for the remainder. The DNA gave D and trimming, while V, J and clone size come from that table. The sample has about 220,000 clones on record, 82% of them singletons. Jointly, the top ten make up around 3.5% of the sample.

This entry belongs to a study of blood T cell repertoires in COVID-19 (dated by TCRdb to the early 2020s). Broadly, across the study: The collaborator samples originated in the United States, Italy and Spain and spanned the acute and convalescent phases of COVID-19. Deeply sampled blood TCRbeta repertoires from subjects exposed to, actively infected with, or recovered from COVID-19 were included in the dataset. The prospective study material was composed of cDNA or gDNA derived from T cells, B-cell-depleted T cells, or PBMCs. A freely available public database, intended as a resource for researchers studying the immune response to SARS-CoV-2, is where the repertoires were released. Where HLA class I and class II types were available, the types were taken from metadata supplied by the sample provider, not from assay-based typing. Samples were obtained from the ongoing ImmuneRACE study (first 160 participants) and from roughly 1,300 subjects provided by 6 global collaborators. Sample metadata almost always included a de-identified subject ID, COVID-19 status, age in years and sex. General conclusions and limits of the study: The quantity of clinical and demographic metadata differed by source and by participant and was supplied without curation.

The germline V and J ends show losses of 7 bases and 4 bases respectively, and no gene match explains 8 bases of the junction. CDR1 and CDR2, looked up from the germline V gene, are SNHLY and FYNNEI. The CDR3 sequence holds 15 residues, the cysteine and phenylalanine included. Of all the DNA, just the CDR3 is kept, 45 bases in frame from base 1. Each collaborating institution followed its own protocols to collect whole blood in K2EDTA tubes. For TCRbeta analysis, collaborator samples were shipped as frozen whole blood, as isolated PBMCs, or as DNA extracted from either sample type. The chain is made from TRBV2 and TRBJ2-2, with 8 junctional bases fitting TRBD1. The source of this sequence is a woman of 80 years or more with acute or convalescent COVID-19. Sequencing was carried out using peripheral blood. The bases are TGTGCCAGCAAGGTGGACAGGGTCGTCACCGGGGAGCTGTTTTTT. Protein translation: CASKVDRVVTGELFF. The variable domain in full, with residues beyond the CDR3 obtained from the reference TRBV2 and TRBJ2-2 genes, is EPEVTQTPSHQVTQMGQEVILRCVPISNHLYFYWYRQILGQKVEFLVSFYNNEISEKSEIFDDQFSVERPDGSNFTLKIRSTKLEDSAMYFCASKVDRVVTGELFFGEGSRLTVL.